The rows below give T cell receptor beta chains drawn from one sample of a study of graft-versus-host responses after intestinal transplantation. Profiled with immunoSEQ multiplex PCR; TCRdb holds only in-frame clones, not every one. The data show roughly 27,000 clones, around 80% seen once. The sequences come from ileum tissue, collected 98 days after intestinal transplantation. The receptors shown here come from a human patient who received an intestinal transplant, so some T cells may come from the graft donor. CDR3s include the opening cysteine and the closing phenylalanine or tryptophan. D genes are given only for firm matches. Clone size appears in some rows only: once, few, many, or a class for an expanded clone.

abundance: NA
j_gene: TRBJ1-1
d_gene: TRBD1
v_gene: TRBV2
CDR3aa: CASSRQGNTEAFF
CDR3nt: TGTGCCAGCAGTAGACAGGGAAACACTGAAGCTTTCTTT

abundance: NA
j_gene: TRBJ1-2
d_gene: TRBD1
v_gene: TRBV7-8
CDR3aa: CASSIDRGGTNYGYTF
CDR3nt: TGTGCCAGCAGCATAGACAGGGGGGGAACTAACTATGGCTACACCTTC

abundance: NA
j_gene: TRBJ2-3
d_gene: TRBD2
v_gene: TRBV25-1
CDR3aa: CAGGLAGVGTQYF
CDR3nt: TGTGCCGGGGGACTAGCGGGGGTGGGTACGCAGTATTTT

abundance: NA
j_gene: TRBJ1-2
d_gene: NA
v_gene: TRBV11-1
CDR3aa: CASSSRVGGSNYGYTF
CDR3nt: TGTGCCAGCAGCTCACGGGTCGGGGGCTCTAACTATGGCTACACCTTC

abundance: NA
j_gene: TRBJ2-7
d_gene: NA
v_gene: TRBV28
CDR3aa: CASRSGLSYEQYF
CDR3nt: TGTGCCAGCAGGTCCGGGCTATCCTACGAGCAGTACTTC

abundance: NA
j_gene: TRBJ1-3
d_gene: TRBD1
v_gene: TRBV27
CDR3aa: CASSWTGGSGNTIYF
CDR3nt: TGTGCCAGCAGTTGGACAGGGGGCTCTGGAAACACCATATATTTT

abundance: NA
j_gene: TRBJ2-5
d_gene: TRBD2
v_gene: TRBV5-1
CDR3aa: CASGAQRGAQETQYF
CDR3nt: TGCGCCAGTGGCGCGCAGCGGGGGGCCCAAGAGACCCAGTACTTC

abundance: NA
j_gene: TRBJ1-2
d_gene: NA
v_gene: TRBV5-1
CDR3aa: CASSPDRLYGYTF
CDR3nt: TGCGCCAGCAGTCCCGACAGGTTATATGGCTACACCTTC

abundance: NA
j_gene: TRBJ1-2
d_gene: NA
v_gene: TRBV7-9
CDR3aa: CASSLVGYYGYTF
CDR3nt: TGTGCCAGCAGCTTAGTCGGATACTATGGCTACACCTTC

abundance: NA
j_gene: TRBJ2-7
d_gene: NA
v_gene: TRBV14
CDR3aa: CASSQLSYTYEQYF
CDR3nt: TGTGCCAGCAGCCAGTTGAGCTATACCTACGAGCAGTACTTC

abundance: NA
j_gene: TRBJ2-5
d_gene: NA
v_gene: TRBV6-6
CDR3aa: CASNEGPETQYF
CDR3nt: TGTGCCAGCAACGAGGGTCCGGAGACCCAGTACTTC

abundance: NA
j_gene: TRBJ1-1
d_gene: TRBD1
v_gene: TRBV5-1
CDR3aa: CASSRRDRGNEGNTEAFF
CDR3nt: TGCGCCAGCAGCCGACGGGACAGGGGGAATGAAGGAAACACTGAAGCTTTCTTT

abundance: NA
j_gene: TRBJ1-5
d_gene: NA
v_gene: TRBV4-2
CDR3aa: CASSQDRFRAGNQPQHF
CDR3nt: TGTGCCAGCAGCCAAGATAGATTCAGGGCGGGTAATCAGCCCCAGCATTTT

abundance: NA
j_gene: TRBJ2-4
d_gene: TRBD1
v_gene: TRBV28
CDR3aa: CASSSTTGTIF
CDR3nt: TGTGCCAGCAGTTCCACGACAGGGACCATATTC

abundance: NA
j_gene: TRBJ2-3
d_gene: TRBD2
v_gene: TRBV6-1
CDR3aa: CASATSVDTDTQYF
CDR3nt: TGTGCCAGCGCAACTAGCGTAGACACAGATACGCAGTATTTT

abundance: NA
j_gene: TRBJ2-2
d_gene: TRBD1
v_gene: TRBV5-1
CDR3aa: CASSFRGPNTGELFF
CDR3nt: TGCGCCAGCAGTTTCAGGGGGCCGAACACCGGGGAGCTGTTTTTT

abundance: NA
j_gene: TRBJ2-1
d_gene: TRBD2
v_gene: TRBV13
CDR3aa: CASSLTSGYNEQFF
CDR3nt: TGTGCCAGCAGCTTAACTAGCGGCTACAATGAGCAGTTCTTC

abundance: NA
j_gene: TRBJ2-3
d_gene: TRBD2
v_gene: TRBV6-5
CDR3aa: CASGVAGGPADTQYF
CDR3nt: TGTGCCAGCGGCGTAGCGGGGGGGCCGGCAGATACGCAGTATTTT

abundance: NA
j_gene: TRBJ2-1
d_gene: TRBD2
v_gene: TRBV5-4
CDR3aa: CANLFELLAGAQGYNEQFF
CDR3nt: TGTGCCAACCTGTTCGAGTTGCTAGCGGGGGCCCAGGGGTACAATGAGCAGTTCTTC

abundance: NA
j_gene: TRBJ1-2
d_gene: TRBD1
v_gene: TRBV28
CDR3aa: CASRSPGQGFTNYGYTF
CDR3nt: TGTGCCAGCAGAAGTCCGGGACAGGGGTTTACTAACTATGGCTACACCTTC

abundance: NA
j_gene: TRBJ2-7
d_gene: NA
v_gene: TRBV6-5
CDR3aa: CASSLRQGRYEQYF
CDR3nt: TGTGCCAGCAGCCTCCGCCAGGGTCGGTACGAGCAGTACTTC

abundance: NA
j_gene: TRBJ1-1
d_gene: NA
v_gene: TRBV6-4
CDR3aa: CASSRSSGPNTEAFF
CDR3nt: TGTGCCAGCAGTCGATCTTCCGGACCTAACACTGAAGCTTTCTTT

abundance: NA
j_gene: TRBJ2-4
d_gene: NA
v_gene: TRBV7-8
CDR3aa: CASSSPPRENIQYF
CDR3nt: TGTGCCAGCAGCTCACCCCCCAGGGAAAACATTCAGTACTTC

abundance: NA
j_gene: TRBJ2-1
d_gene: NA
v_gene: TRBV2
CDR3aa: CATIRATGEQFF
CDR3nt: TGTGCCACAATCCGGGCGACCGGTGAGCAGTTCTTC

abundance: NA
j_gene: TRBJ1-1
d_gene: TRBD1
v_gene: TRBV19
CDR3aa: CASSPWDSARGDTEAFF
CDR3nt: TGTGCCAGTAGTCCCTGGGACAGCGCGAGGGGGGACACTGAAGCTTTCTTT

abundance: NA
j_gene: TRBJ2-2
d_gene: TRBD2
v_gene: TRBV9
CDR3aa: CASSVASGAFTGELFF
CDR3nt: TGTGCCAGCAGCGTAGCTAGCGGGGCGTTCACCGGGGAGCTGTTTTTT

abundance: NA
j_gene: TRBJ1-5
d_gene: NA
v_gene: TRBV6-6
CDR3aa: CASSYPDQPQHF
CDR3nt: TGTGCCAGCAGTTACCCAGATCAGCCCCAGCATTTT

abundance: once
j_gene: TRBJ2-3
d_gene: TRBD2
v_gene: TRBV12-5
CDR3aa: CASGIGGATDTQYF
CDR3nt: TGTGCTAGTGGTATCGGGGGGGCCACAGATACGCAGTATTTT

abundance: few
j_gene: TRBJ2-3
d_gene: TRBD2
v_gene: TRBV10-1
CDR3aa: CASSGQRGASTDTQYF
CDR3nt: TGCGCCAGCAGTGGTCAGCGGGGGGCCAGCACAGATACGCAGTATTTT

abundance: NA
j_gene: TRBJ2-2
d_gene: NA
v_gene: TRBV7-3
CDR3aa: CASSFRGGELFF
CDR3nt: TGTGCCAGCAGCTTTAGAGGCGGGGAGCTGTTTTTT

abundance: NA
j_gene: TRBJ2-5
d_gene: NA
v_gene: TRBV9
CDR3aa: CASTQGAGGLETQYF
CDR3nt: TGTGCCAGCACCCAGGGGGCGGGGGGGCTCGAGACCCAGTACTTC

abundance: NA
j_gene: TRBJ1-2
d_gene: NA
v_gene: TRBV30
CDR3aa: CAWSVQGSAYGYTF
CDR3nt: TGTGCCTGGAGTGTACAAGGGAGTGCCTATGGCTACACCTTC

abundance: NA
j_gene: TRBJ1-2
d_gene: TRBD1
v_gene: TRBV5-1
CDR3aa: CASSRDRANYGYTF
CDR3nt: TGCGCCAGCAGCCGGGACAGGGCAAACTATGGCTACACCTTC

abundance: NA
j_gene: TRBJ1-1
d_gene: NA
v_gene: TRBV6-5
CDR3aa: CASRLGSYGPEAFF
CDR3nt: TGTGCCAGCAGGCTAGGGAGTTACGGCCCTGAAGCTTTCTTT

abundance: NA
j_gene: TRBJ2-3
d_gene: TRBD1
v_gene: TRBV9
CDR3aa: CASRRDRDTDTQYF
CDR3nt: TGTGCCAGCCGCCGGGACAGAGACACAGATACGCAGTATTTT

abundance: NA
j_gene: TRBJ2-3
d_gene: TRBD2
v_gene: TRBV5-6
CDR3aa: CASSVSGENTDTQYF
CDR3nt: TGTGCCAGCAGCGTTAGCGGGGAAAACACAGATACGCAGTATTTT

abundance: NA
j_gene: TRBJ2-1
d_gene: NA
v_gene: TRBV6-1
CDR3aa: CASSPSGGPNNEQFF
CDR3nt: TGTGCCAGCAGCCCCTCTGGGGGTCCGAACAATGAGCAGTTCTTC

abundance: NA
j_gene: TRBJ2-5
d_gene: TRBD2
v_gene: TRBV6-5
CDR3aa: CASRTSGLETQYF
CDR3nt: TGTGCCAGCAGGACTAGCGGCTTGGAGACCCAGTACTTC

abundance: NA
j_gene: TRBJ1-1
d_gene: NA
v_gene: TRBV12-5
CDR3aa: CASGFPGTDPFF
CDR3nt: TGTGCTAGTGGTTTTCCCGGGACCGACCCTTTCTTT

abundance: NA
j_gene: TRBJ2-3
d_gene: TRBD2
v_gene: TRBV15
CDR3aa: CATSRGGGGYTDTQYF
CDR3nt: TGTGCCACCAGCAGAGGCGGCGGGGGGTACACAGATACGCAGTATTTT

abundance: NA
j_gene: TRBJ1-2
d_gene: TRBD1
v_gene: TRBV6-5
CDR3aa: CASSYSGTGGYGYTF
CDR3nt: TGTGCCAGCAGTTACTCAGGGACAGGAGGCTATGGCTACACCTTC

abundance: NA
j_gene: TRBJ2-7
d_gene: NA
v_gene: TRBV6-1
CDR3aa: CASSDLRKTYMQYF
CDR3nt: TGTGCCAGCAGTGATTTAAGGAAGACTTATATGCAGTACTTC

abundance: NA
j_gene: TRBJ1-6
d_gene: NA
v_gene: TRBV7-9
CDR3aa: CASSLAQGGNSPLHF
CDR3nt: TGTGCCAGCAGCTTAGCGCAGGGTGGGAATTCACCCCTCCACTTT

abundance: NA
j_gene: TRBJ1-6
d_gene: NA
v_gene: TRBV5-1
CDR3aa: CASSPRLGGSYNSPLHF
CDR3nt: TGCGCCAGCAGCCCCCGTCTCGGGGGCTCCTATAATTCACCCCTCCACTTT

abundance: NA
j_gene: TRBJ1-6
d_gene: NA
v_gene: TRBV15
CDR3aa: CATSRDVWAGEDNSPLHF
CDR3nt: TGTGCCACCAGCAGAGATGTTTGGGCGGGGGAGGATAATTCACCCCTCCACTTT

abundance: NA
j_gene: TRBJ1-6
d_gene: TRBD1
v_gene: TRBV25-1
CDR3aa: CASRRTGGYNSPLHF
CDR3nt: TGTGCCAGCAGGAGGACAGGGGGCTATAATTCACCCCTCCACTTT

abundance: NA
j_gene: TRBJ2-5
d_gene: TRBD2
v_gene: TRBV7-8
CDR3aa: CASSLSAKGLAFGETQYF
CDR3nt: TGTGCCAGCAGCTTGAGCGCCAAGGGACTAGCCTTTGGAGAGACCCAGTACTTC

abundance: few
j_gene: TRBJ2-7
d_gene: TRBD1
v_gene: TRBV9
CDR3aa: CASSVDPGGPYEQYF
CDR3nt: TGTGCCAGCAGCGTAGATCCAGGGGGCCCCTACGAGCAGTACTTC

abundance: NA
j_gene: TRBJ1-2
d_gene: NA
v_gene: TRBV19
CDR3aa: CASLLGGGYTF
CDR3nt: TGTGCCAGCCTCCTTGGGGGAGGCTACACCTTC

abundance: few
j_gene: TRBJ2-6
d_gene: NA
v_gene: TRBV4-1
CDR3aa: CASTGANVLTF
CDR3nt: TGCGCCAGCACAGGGGCCAACGTCCTGACTTTC

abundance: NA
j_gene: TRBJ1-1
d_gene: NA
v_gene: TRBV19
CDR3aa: CGSGSLNTEAFF
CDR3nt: TGCGGAAGCGGGTCTTTGAACACTGAAGCTTTCTTT

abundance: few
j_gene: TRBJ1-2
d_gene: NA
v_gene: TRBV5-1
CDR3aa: CASRGRPGANYGYTF
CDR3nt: TGCGCCAGCAGAGGGAGGCCAGGGGCTAACTATGGCTACACCTTC

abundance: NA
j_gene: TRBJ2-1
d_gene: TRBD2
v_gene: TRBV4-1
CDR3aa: CASSQDRLAGGREFF
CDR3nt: TGCGCCAGCAGCCAAGATCGGCTAGCGGGGGGGCGCGAGTTCTTC

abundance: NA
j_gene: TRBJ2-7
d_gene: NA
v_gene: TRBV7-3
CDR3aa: CASSADRFYEQYF
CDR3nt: TGTGCCAGCAGCGCCGACAGGTTCTACGAGCAGTACTTC

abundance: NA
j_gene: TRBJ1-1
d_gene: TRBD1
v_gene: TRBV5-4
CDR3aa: CASSSDDREGFDLSTEAFF
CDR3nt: TGTGCCAGCAGCTCAGACGACAGGGAGGGGTTTGATCTGAGCACTGAAGCTTTCTTT

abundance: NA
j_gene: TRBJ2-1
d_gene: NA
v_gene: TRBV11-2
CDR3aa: CASSLIPTGAQFF
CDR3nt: TGTGCCAGCAGCTTAATCCCCACTGGTGCGCAGTTCTTC

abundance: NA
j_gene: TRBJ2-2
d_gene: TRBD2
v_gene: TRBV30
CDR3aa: CAWARGGNTGELFF
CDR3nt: TGTGCCTGGGCCCGGGGGGGGAACACCGGGGAGCTGTTTTTT

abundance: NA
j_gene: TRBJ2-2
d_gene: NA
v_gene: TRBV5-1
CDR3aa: CASSLEGVGMGTGELFF
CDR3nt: TGCGCCAGCAGCTTGGAAGGCGTGGGGATGGGCACCGGGGAGCTGTTTTTT

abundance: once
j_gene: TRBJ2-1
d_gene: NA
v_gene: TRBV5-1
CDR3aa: CASSQTRDFQNEQFF
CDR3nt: TGCGCCAGCAGCCAGACGCGGGACTTTCAAAATGAGCAGTTCTTC

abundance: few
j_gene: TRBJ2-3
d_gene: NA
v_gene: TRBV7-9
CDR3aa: CASSSFLAGNEDTQYF
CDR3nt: TGTGCCAGCAGCTCGTTTCTGGCGGGGAATGAAGATACGCAGTATTTT